This TCR beta chain was identified during a study of T cell responses to AZD1222 COVID-19 vaccine. Germline V gene data show CDR1 as MDHEN and CDR2 as SYDVKM. Trimming took 2 bases from V and 6 from J, leaving 16 bases between them. The CDR3 is 15 amino acids. Study findings and constraints: The study sampled repertoires only after the peak T cell response. Clonal diversity was possibly underestimated, and the donors were mostly white British, with more females.

Second-dose recipients at about 4 or about 12 weeks were treated as one pooled group. This clone has only one observation. Its antigen is unknown. The method was immunoSEQ multiplex PCR; TCRdb's version includes in-frame clones alone and lacks a portion of them. The sample includes 150,000 to 200,000 clones, 88% of them seen just once. This clonotype originated in an adult who received the AZD1222 COVID-19 vaccine. This rearrangement joins TRBV28 to TRBJ1-2; D is perhaps TRBD1 (5 bases). The sequences come from peripheral blood, collected 28 days after the second AZD1222 dose. The CDR3 loop reads CASSLLRGVGNGYTF. DNA of the CDR3: TGTGCCAGCAGTTTACTGAGGGGAGTTGGAAATGGCTACACCTTC.